These 2 T cell receptor beta chains share one sample of origin, sequenced in a study of CD8 T cells in Susac syndrome. With random hexamers, about 0.45 to 1 ug RNA was reverse transcribed. TCRdb re-called the immunoSEQ multiplex PCR reads with MiXCR, one entry per CDR3 protein. This table has some 130,000 distinct CDR3 sequences, approximately 95% appearing once. The sequencing input was CD8+ T cells from PBMCs. The receptors were sampled from a human donor with Susac syndrome.

The chain recombines TRBV30 with TRBJ1-2; a weak D match, TRBD1 (5 bases). The CDR3 is made up of 12 amino acids. Trimming removed 0 bases at V and 6 bases at J, with 8 bases between. CDR1 GTSNPN and CDR2 SVGIG come from the germline V gene (reference sequence). The CDR3 sequence: CAWSVRGDGYTF. For the CDR3, the DNA is TGTGCCTGGAGTGTACGAGGGGATGGCTACACCTTC.

The CDR3 loop reads CASSLGDQPQHF. CDR3 sequence (DNA): TGTGCCAGCAGTTTAGGGGATCAGCCCCAGCATTTT. This chain links TRBV5-6 with TRBJ1-5, with D possibly matching TRBD1 (5 bases). Germline CDR1 reads SGHDT; CDR2 reads YYEEEE. V was trimmed by 5 bases and J by 5 bases, leaving 8 bases between them. CDR3 length equals 12 residues.